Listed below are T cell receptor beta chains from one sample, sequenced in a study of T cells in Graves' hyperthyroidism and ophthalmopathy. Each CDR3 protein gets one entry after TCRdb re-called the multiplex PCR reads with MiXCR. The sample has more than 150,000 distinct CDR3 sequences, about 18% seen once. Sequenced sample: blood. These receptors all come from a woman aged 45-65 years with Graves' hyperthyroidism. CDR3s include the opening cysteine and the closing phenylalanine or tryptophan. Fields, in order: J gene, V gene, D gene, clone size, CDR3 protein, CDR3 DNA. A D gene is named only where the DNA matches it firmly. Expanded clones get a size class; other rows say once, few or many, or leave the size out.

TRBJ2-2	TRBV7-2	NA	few	CASRQGFDGELFF	TGTGCCAGCAGACAGGGTTTTGACGGGGAGCTGTTTTTT
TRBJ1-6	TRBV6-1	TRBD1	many	CASRPQGQGNSPLHF	TGTGCCAGCAGACCACAAGGACAGGGTAATTCACCCCTCCACTTT
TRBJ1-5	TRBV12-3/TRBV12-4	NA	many	CASSTSGRDGNQPQHF	TGTGCCAGCAGTACCTCGGGTCGGGACGGAAATCAGCCCCAGCATTTT
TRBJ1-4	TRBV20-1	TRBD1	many	CSAGYGTEDEKLFF	TGCAGTGCTGGGTACGGGACAGAGGATGAAAAACTGTTTTTT
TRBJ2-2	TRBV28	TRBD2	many	CASRVAGGTTGELFF	TGTGCCAGCAGGGTAGCGGGGGGGACCACCGGGGAGCTGTTTTTT
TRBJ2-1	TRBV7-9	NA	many	CASSLVRPGASEQFF	TGTGCCAGCAGCTTAGTGCGACCGGGGGCCAGTGAGCAGTTCTTC
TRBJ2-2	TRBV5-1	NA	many	CASSLVVAGELFF	TGTGCCAGCAGCTTAGTTGTTGCCGGGGAGCTGTTTTTT
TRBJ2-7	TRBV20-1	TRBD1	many	CSASWDRGIRGEQYF	TGCAGTGCTAGCTGGGACAGGGGCATACGCGGGGAGCAGTACTTC
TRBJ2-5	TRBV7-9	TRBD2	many	CASSLGGGNEETQYF	TGTGCCAGCAGCCTGGGGGGGGGAAACGAAGAGACCCAGTACTTC
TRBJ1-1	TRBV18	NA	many	CASSPLAGDTEAFF	TGTGCCAGCTCACCACTAGCAGGGGACACTGAAGCTTTCTTT
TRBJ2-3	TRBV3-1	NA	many	CASSQDLLTSTDTQYF	TGTGCCAGCAGCCAAGACCTCCTAACAAGCACAGATACGCAGTATTTT
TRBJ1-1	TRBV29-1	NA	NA	CSGDMGTHAEAFF	TGCAGCGGGGACATGGGGACGCACGCTGAAGCTTTCTTT
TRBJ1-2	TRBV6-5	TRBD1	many	CASSYFGDRDGYTF	TGTGCCAGCAGTTACTTTGGGGACAGGGACGGCTACACCTTC
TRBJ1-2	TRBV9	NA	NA	CASSVGSGGIGYGYTF	TGTGCCAGCAGCGTAGGGAGTGGGGGGATTGGCTATGGCTACACCTTC
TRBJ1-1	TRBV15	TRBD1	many	CATSRDPGDRDYTEAFF	TGTGCCACCAGCAGAGATCCAGGGGACAGGGATTACACTGAAGCTTTCTTT
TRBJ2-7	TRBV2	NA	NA	CASSEETYEQYF	TGTGCCAGCAGTGAGGAAACCTACGAGCAGTACTTC
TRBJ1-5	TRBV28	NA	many	CASISVNQPQHF	TGTGCCAGCATCTCAGTCAATCAGCCCCAGCATTTT
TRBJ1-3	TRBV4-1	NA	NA	CASSPTASGNTIYF	TGCGCCAGCAGCCCGACGGCCTCTGGAAACACCATATATTTT
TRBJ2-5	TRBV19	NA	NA	CASTLSGVWGQETQYF	TGTGCCAGTACCCTCTCGGGGGTATGGGGCCAAGAGACCCAGTACTTC
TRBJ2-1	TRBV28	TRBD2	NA	CASSRRSGNRNEQFF	TGTGCCAGCAGTCGCCGTAGCGGGAATCGGAATGAGCAGTTCTTC
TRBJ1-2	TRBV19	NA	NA	CASSIDFGASSNYGYTF	TGTGCCAGTAGTATAGATTTCGGCGCCAGTTCTAACTATGGCTACACCTTC
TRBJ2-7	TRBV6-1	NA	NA	CASSTGTRYEQYF	TGTGCCAGCAGTACCGGGACACGCTACGAGCAGTACTTC
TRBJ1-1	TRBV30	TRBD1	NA	CAWRERLRGMNTEAFF	TGTGCCTGGAGAGAAAGACTCAGGGGGATGAACACTGAAGCTTTCTTT
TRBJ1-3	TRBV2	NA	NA	CASGLQGMGNTIYF	TGTGCCAGCGGACTACAGGGTATGGGAAACACCATATATTTT
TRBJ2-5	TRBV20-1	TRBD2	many	CSALLTSGGPQETQYF	TGCAGTGCTCTCCTGACTAGCGGGGGACCGCAAGAGACCCAGTACTTC
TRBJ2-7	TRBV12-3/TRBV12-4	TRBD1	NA	CASSLEDRGSYEQYF	TGTGCCAGCAGTTTGGAGGACAGGGGATCCTACGAGCAGTACTTC
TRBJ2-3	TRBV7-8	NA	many	CASSLLLVPDTQYF	TGTGCCAGCAGCTTACTCCTCGTCCCAGATACGCAGTATTTT
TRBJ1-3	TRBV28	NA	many	CASNRADISGNTIYF	TGTGCCAGCAACCGAGCCGATATCTCTGGAAACACCATATATTTT
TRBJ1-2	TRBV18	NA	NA	CASSPAFQGWGYTF	TGTGCCAGCTCACCGGCCTTCCAGGGGTGGGGCTACACCTTC
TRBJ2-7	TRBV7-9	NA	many	CASSLVAGYEQYF	TGTGCCAGCAGCTTAGTTGCCGGTTACGAGCAGTACTTC
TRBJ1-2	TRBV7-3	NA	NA	CASSQRGGSGGYTF	TGTGCCAGCAGCCAGCGCGGGGGGTCTGGTGGCTACACCTTC
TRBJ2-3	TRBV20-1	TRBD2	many	CSARDPGGGTDTQYF	TGCAGTGCTAGAGATCCGGGAGGAGGCACAGATACGCAGTATTTT